This T cell receptor beta chain came from a study of shared clonotypes between healthy human individuals. Sequenced by immunoSEQ multiplex PCR; TCRdb stores in-frame clones only, minus some. The table includes about a million clones, approximately 80% detected once. CDR3 length: 15 amino acids. Unmatched junction bases numbered 7, after V lost 4 bases and J lost 6 bases. Germline V gene sequence: CDR1 MDHEN, CDR2 SYDVKM. Findings and limits, study-wide: Depth of sequencing was expected to influence donor clonotype sharing.

In its sample, this clone was seen a few times. Antigen specificity is unknown. This clonotype was obtained from a man younger than 35 in good health. Some clones in this sample may be carry-over from other donors' samples. Sample: memory CD4+ T cells from PBMCs. The subset is: CD45RA-negative fraction. This sequence joins TRBV28 and TRBJ2-3, with 10 nucleotides matching TRBD1. The CDR3 region has the DNA TGTGCCAGCAGTTCCGACAGGGGGCCGAGGGATACGCAGTATTTT. It specifies CASSSDRGPRDTQYF.